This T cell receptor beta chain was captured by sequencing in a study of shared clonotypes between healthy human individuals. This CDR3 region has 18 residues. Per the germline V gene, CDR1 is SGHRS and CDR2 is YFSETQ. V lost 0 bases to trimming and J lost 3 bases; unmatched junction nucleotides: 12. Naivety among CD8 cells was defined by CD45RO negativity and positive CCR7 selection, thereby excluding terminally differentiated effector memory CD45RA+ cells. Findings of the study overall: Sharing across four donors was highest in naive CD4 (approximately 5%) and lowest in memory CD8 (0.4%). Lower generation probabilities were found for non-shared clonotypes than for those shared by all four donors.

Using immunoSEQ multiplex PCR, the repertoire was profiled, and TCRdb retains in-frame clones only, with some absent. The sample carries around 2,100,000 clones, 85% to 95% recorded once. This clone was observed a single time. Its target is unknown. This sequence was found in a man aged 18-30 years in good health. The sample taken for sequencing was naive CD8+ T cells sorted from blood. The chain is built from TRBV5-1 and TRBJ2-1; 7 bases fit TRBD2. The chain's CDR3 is CASSLEGSREEGYNEQFF. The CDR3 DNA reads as TGCGCCAGCAGCTTGGAGGGCTCACGGGAGGAAGGCTACAATGAGCAGTTCTTC.